This T cell receptor beta chain was identified in a study of beta chain features in type 1 diabetes. CD4+ cells of the naive, central memory, regulatory and stem cell-like memory types were sorted via CD45RO/CCR7/CD25/CD127/CD95/CD27. The sequenced template was cDNA made from the entire isolated RNA. TCRdb's copy holds only in-frame clones and misses some; the assay was immunoSEQ multiplex PCR. Of hundreds of thousands of clones in the sample, around 13% were seen once. Source material: naive CD4+ T cells from blood. This receptor was taken from a man aged 25-45 years in good health.

CDR3 amino acids: CATTGSVGTGELFF. In DNA form, the CDR3 reads TGTGCCACCACAGGGTCGGTTGGCACCGGGGAGCTGTTTTTT. This sequence joins TRBV6-5 and TRBJ2-2; possibly TRBD1 for D (6 bases). V was clipped by 10 bases and J by 4 bases, with 16 bases between them. The CDR3 is 14 residues long. Per germline, CDR1 MNHEY and CDR2 SVGAGI.